This record covers a single T cell receptor beta chain. This sample is drawn from a study of shared clonotypes between healthy human individuals. The wider study: Researchers assigned three CD4 naive, three CD4 memory, two CD8 naive and one CD8 memory plate to each donor.

The CDR3 is 14 amino acids. V gave up 2 bases and J gave up 7 bases, with 11 bases separating them. Germline V gene sequence: CDR1 MDHEN, CDR2 SYDVKM. The method was immunoSEQ multiplex PCR; TCRdb's version includes in-frame clones alone and lacks a portion of them. The repertoire includes 1,500,000 or so clones, approximately 98.5% of them detected once, and approximately 0.38% sits in the top ten. This TCR derives from a man aged 30 to 39 in good health. This chain connects TRBV28 to TRBJ1-4; maybe TRBD1 (5 bases). What was sequenced was naive CD4+ T cells sorted from blood. Subset of the sample: CD45RA+ positively selected. The CDR3 loop is CASSLRPQGEKLFF. The CDR3 bases are TGTGCCAGCAGTTTACGACCGCAGGGTGAAAAACTGTTTTTT.